Listed below are T cell receptor beta chains from one sample, sequenced in a study of blood T cell repertoires in COVID-19. This table comes from immunoSEQ multiplex PCR, and its TCRdb copy is limited to in-frame clones, with some not included. The table includes about 100,000 clones, roughly 77% detected once. What was sequenced was peripheral blood. These receptors all stem from a human donor in a cohort sampled during active COVID-19. CDR3s include the opening cysteine and the closing phenylalanine or tryptophan.

V gene	J gene	CDR3 protein
TRBV7-8	TRBJ2-7	CASSLGYRDSYEQYF
TRBV19	TRBJ2-3	CASSKGTTAFSTDTQYF
TRBV5-5	TRBJ2-2	CASSLTLWTGDTGELFF
TRBV10-3	TRBJ1-3	CAISNPDRASGNTIYF
TRBV10-2	TRBJ1-2	CASSESSGYGYTF
TRBV2	TRBJ2-1	CASNSGEENEQFF
TRBV6-2/TRBV6-3	TRBJ2-1	CASSSYRRSYNEQFF
TRBV2	TRBJ2-1	CASRRLAGGDNEQFF
TRBV5-1	TRBJ2-3	CASSLEPEGVGTDTQYF
TRBV4-3	TRBJ2-7	CASSGGLAGDSYEQYF
TRBV18	TRBJ2-7	CASSPRLAGGPGSPREQYF
TRBV25-1	TRBJ2-5	CASSESFPPGASGETQYF
TRBV28	TRBJ1-2	CASSQGQFSYGYTF
TRBV19	TRBJ2-1	CASSRPSGRGSYNEQFF
TRBV28	TRBJ2-3	CASSARAGSADTQYF
TRBV5-8	TRBJ2-3	CASRTGGADTQYF
TRBV6-5	TRBJ2-1	CASTFGRERWNEQFF
TRBV6-1	TRBJ2-7	CASSEWASGRFGYEQYF
TRBV19	TRBJ1-5	CASSIVGVNQPQHF
TRBV6-5	TRBJ2-5	CASGEYSQETQYF